These T cell receptor beta chains were read from a single sample in a study of CD8 T cells in ankylosing spondylitis. In TCRdb, the 5' RACE reads were re-called with MiXCR into one record per CDR3 protein. The sample lists 350,000 or so distinct CDR3 sequences, approximately 15% occurring once. Input material: blood, either unsorted or a sorted T cell fraction (not recorded which). All receptors come from a male donor with ankylosing spondylitis or in good health (not recorded which). Each CDR3 is given with its conserved first and last residue. Fields, in order: clone size, V gene, D gene, J gene, CDR3 DNA, CDR3 protein. D genes are given only for firm matches. The size field is filled for only some rows; it gives once, few, many or a size class.

clone_size: -; v_call: TRBV10-3; d_call: TRBD1; j_call: TRBJ2-6; cdr3_nt: TGTGCCATCAGTGAGATTACAGGGGCTGGGGCCAACGTCCTGACTTTC; cdr3_aa: CAISEITGAGANVLTF
clone_size: -; v_call: TRBV20-1; d_call: -; j_call: TRBJ1-1; cdr3_nt: TGCAGTGCTAGATCGACCGACACTGAAGCTTTCTTT; cdr3_aa: CSARSTDTEAFF
clone_size: once; v_call: TRBV5-1; d_call: -; j_call: TRBJ2-5; cdr3_nt: TGCGCCACCATGGAGGTACTAGGGGCGGTTGAGACCCAGTACTTC; cdr3_aa: CATMEVLGAVETQYF
clone_size: few; v_call: TRBV5-6; d_call: TRBD1; j_call: TRBJ1-1; cdr3_nt: TGTGCCAGCAGCTTGGCCTGGACAGGAGTTTTTTCAGGTGGTGAAGCTTTCTTT; cdr3_aa: CASSLAWTGVFSGGEAFF
clone_size: -; v_call: TRBV29-1; d_call: TRBD2; j_call: TRBJ2-1; cdr3_nt: TGCAGCGCCCATGTCCTAGCGGGAGCGTCCAATGAGCAGTTCTTC; cdr3_aa: CSAHVLAGASNEQFF
clone_size: few; v_call: TRBV3-1; d_call: -; j_call: TRBJ2-7; cdr3_nt: TGTGCCAGCAGCTATGGAGTTTCCGAGCAGTACTTC; cdr3_aa: CASSYGVSEQYF
clone_size: -; v_call: TRBV11-1; d_call: TRBD1; j_call: TRBJ2-7; cdr3_nt: TGTGCCAGCAGCTCATTCCGGGACAGGGTTATTCCCACCTACTACGAGCAGTACTTC; cdr3_aa: CASSSFRDRVIPTYYEQYF
clone_size: many; v_call: TRBV15; d_call: -; j_call: TRBJ1-1; cdr3_nt: TGTGCCACCAGCAGAGAGCTGATGAACACTGAAGCTTTCTTT; cdr3_aa: CATSRELMNTEAFF
clone_size: -; v_call: TRBV12-3/TRBV12-4; d_call: -; j_call: TRBJ2-3; cdr3_nt: TGTGCCAGCAGTCCCAGACTGTTACCAGATACGCAGTATTTT; cdr3_aa: CASSPRLLPDTQYF
clone_size: -; v_call: TRBV12-3/TRBV12-4; d_call: -; j_call: TRBJ1-1; cdr3_nt: TGTGCCAGCAGTTCCGCGCCCCCGAACACTGAAGCTTTCTTT; cdr3_aa: CASSSAPPNTEAFF
clone_size: -; v_call: TRBV5-6; d_call: -; j_call: TRBJ2-2; cdr3_nt: TGTGCCAGCAGCTCAGCCCCCGGAGGGAGCGTGACCGGGGAGCTGTTTTTT; cdr3_aa: CASSSAPGGSVTGELFF
clone_size: few; v_call: TRBV20-1; d_call: -; j_call: TRBJ1-3; cdr3_nt: TGCAGTGCCTCAAGCGGGGTCGGAAACACCATATATTTT; cdr3_aa: CSASSGVGNTIYF
clone_size: many; v_call: TRBV5-1; d_call: TRBD2; j_call: TRBJ2-2; cdr3_nt: TGCGCCAGCAGCTTGGAATGGCGGGGGGCATCGAACACCGGGGAGCTGTTTTTT; cdr3_aa: CASSLEWRGASNTGELFF
clone_size: few; v_call: TRBV12-3/TRBV12-4; d_call: TRBD1; j_call: TRBJ2-7; cdr3_nt: TGTGCCAGCAGTTCTCACGGACAGGGGGCCACCTACGAGCAGTACTTC; cdr3_aa: CASSSHGQGATYEQYF
clone_size: few; v_call: TRBV11-3; d_call: -; j_call: TRBJ1-5; cdr3_nt: TGTGCCAGCAGCTTAGGAAACGGCTTTCCCTCGCAGCCCCAGCATTTT; cdr3_aa: CASSLGNGFPSQPQHF
clone_size: few; v_call: TRBV7-9; d_call: TRBD2; j_call: TRBJ2-2; cdr3_nt: TGTGCCAGCAGCCCCCGGGAGGGATCAACCGGGGAGCTGTTTTTT; cdr3_aa: CASSPREGSTGELFF
clone_size: few; v_call: TRBV5-1; d_call: -; j_call: TRBJ2-1; cdr3_nt: TGCGCCAGCAGCCCGGGGACTGGGATGTACAATGAGCAGTTCTTC; cdr3_aa: CASSPGTGMYNEQFF
clone_size: few; v_call: TRBV7-7; d_call: -; j_call: TRBJ2-1; cdr3_nt: TGTGCCAGCAGCCTTCCGGGGGCGTCCTACAATGAGCAGTTCTTC; cdr3_aa: CASSLPGASYNEQFF
clone_size: -; v_call: TRBV12-3/TRBV12-4; d_call: TRBD2; j_call: TRBJ2-2; cdr3_nt: TGTGCCAGCAGTCCCGGGACTAGTAAGGTCGGGGAGCTGTTTTTT; cdr3_aa: CASSPGTSKVGELFF
clone_size: few; v_call: TRBV12-3/TRBV12-4; d_call: TRBD1; j_call: TRBJ2-3; cdr3_nt: TGTGCCAGCAGTTCCTACAGGGGGCCCTGGGATACGCAGTATTTT; cdr3_aa: CASSSYRGPWDTQYF
clone_size: many; v_call: TRBV12-3/TRBV12-4; d_call: TRBD1; j_call: TRBJ1-1; cdr3_nt: TGTGCCAGCAGACCGGGACAGGGGAGTATCACTGAAGCTTTCTTT; cdr3_aa: CASRPGQGSITEAFF
clone_size: few; v_call: TRBV5-1; d_call: -; j_call: TRBJ2-7; cdr3_nt: TGCGCCAGCAGCCCCCTTCGAGGGAGGACTCCCTACGAGCAGTACTTC; cdr3_aa: CASSPLRGRTPYEQYF
clone_size: -; v_call: TRBV7-9; d_call: -; j_call: TRBJ2-7; cdr3_nt: TGTGCCAGCAGCTTAGCGGTTGGGACCTACGAGCAGTACTTC; cdr3_aa: CASSLAVGTYEQYF
clone_size: once; v_call: TRBV5-6; d_call: -; j_call: TRBJ2-5; cdr3_nt: TGTGCCAGCAGCTCGGACAGTCCCCTGGGGGAGACCCAGTACTTC; cdr3_aa: CASSSDSPLGETQYF
clone_size: many; v_call: TRBV5-1; d_call: -; j_call: TRBJ2-3; cdr3_nt: TGCGCCAGCACATTAGGGGGGGCCACAGATACGCAGTATTTT; cdr3_aa: CASTLGGATDTQYF
clone_size: -; v_call: TRBV5-1; d_call: -; j_call: TRBJ2-7; cdr3_nt: TGCGCCAGCAGCCTTTCAATGGGCTCCTTATCCTACGAGCAGTACTTC; cdr3_aa: CASSLSMGSLSYEQYF
clone_size: -; v_call: TRBV7-8; d_call: -; j_call: TRBJ1-1; cdr3_nt: TGTGCCAGCAGCCCGGGGAGGGGATCGGGCACTGAAGCTTTCTTT; cdr3_aa: CASSPGRGSGTEAFF
clone_size: -; v_call: TRBV7-2; d_call: -; j_call: TRBJ1-4; cdr3_nt: TGTGCCAGCAGCTTAGTGCTGGAGGAAAAACTGTTTTTT; cdr3_aa: CASSLVLEEKLFF
clone_size: -; v_call: TRBV6-2/TRBV6-3; d_call: TRBD2; j_call: TRBJ2-1; cdr3_nt: TGTGCCAGCAGTCACGAGCGGGGAAGGGGTGAGCAGTTCTTC; cdr3_aa: CASSHERGRGEQFF
clone_size: -; v_call: TRBV20-1; d_call: TRBD2; j_call: TRBJ2-1; cdr3_nt: TGCAGTGCTATTGGGCGGGAGGGCTCCTACAATGAGCAGTTCTTC; cdr3_aa: CSAIGREGSYNEQFF
clone_size: many; v_call: TRBV5-1; d_call: TRBD1; j_call: TRBJ1-2; cdr3_nt: TGCGCCAGCAGCCCCTCAACTACAGGGGGCGGCGGCTACACCTTC; cdr3_aa: CASSPSTTGGGGYTF
clone_size: -; v_call: TRBV18; d_call: -; j_call: TRBJ1-5; cdr3_nt: TGTGCCAGCTCACCCGCAGGGGATGGGAATCAGCCCCAGCATTTT; cdr3_aa: CASSPAGDGNQPQHF
clone_size: -; v_call: TRBV5-1; d_call: TRBD1; j_call: TRBJ1-1; cdr3_nt: TGCGCCAGCAGCCTGGAACCGGGACAGGGGAATGTAGCTTTCTTT; cdr3_aa: CASSLEPGQGNVAFF
clone_size: few; v_call: TRBV6-1; d_call: -; j_call: TRBJ1-1; cdr3_nt: TGTGCCAGCTCCGGGGGGATGATGAACACTGAAGCTTTCTTT; cdr3_aa: CASSGGMMNTEAFF
clone_size: few; v_call: TRBV9; d_call: TRBD2; j_call: TRBJ2-3; cdr3_nt: TGTGCCAGCAGCGTACCCCGGACTAGCGGGGTTCATAGCACAGATACGCAGTATTTT; cdr3_aa: CASSVPRTSGVHSTDTQYF
clone_size: -; v_call: TRBV5-1; d_call: TRBD2; j_call: TRBJ2-6; cdr3_nt: TGCGCCAGCAGCTTGGACGGACTAGCGGGAACTGGGGCCAACGTCCTGACTTTC; cdr3_aa: CASSLDGLAGTGANVLTF
clone_size: -; v_call: TRBV9; d_call: TRBD2; j_call: TRBJ2-2; cdr3_nt: TGTGCCAGCAGCGTTGGTGGGAGGGCCAGGAGCGGGGAGCTGTTTTTT; cdr3_aa: CASSVGGRARSGELFF
clone_size: many; v_call: TRBV5-1; d_call: -; j_call: TRBJ1-1; cdr3_nt: TGCGCCAGCAGCTTGGTAGCAGGGCTGGGCACTGAAGCTTTCTTT; cdr3_aa: CASSLVAGLGTEAFF
clone_size: few; v_call: TRBV20-1; d_call: -; j_call: TRBJ2-7; cdr3_nt: TGCAGTGCTACCGGATCACTGGGACTGGACGAGGAGCAGTACTTC; cdr3_aa: CSATGSLGLDEEQYF
clone_size: -; v_call: TRBV29-1; d_call: -; j_call: TRBJ2-5; cdr3_nt: TGCAGCGCCGGGTATGGGAGAGGGGAGACCCAGTACTTC; cdr3_aa: CSAGYGRGETQYF
clone_size: -; v_call: TRBV20-1; d_call: -; j_call: TRBJ1-1; cdr3_nt: TGCAGTGCTAGAAGGACAGCCAACACTGAAGCTTTCTTT; cdr3_aa: CSARRTANTEAFF
clone_size: many; v_call: TRBV12-3/TRBV12-4; d_call: -; j_call: TRBJ2-7; cdr3_nt: TGTGCCAGCGCCAGGGGGGGAGGCTACGAGCAGTACTTC; cdr3_aa: CASARGGGYEQYF
clone_size: -; v_call: TRBV11-3; d_call: -; j_call: TRBJ1-1; cdr3_nt: TGTGCCAGCAGCAGGGACGGCGGGAACACTGAAGCTTTCTTT; cdr3_aa: CASSRDGGNTEAFF
clone_size: few; v_call: TRBV2; d_call: -; j_call: TRBJ2-7; cdr3_nt: TGTGCCAGCAGTGAACAGGGTGAGGACTACGAGCAGTACTTC; cdr3_aa: CASSEQGEDYEQYF
clone_size: -; v_call: TRBV20-1; d_call: -; j_call: TRBJ2-3; cdr3_nt: TGCAGTGCTAGAGATCCGGACAGAACCACAGATACGCAGTATTTT; cdr3_aa: CSARDPDRTTDTQYF
clone_size: few; v_call: TRBV29-1; d_call: TRBD1; j_call: TRBJ1-1; cdr3_nt: TGCAGCGCTCCAGGGGGCACTGAAGCTTTCTTT; cdr3_aa: CSAPGGTEAFF
clone_size: -; v_call: TRBV5-1; d_call: TRBD1; j_call: TRBJ2-2; cdr3_nt: TGCGCCAGCAGCTTTGACAGGGCAAACACCGGGGAGCTGTTTTTT; cdr3_aa: CASSFDRANTGELFF
clone_size: few; v_call: TRBV7-9; d_call: -; j_call: TRBJ1-5; cdr3_nt: TGTGCCAGCAGCCTAGGGTGGGGAAACAACAATCAGCCCCAGCATTTT; cdr3_aa: CASSLGWGNNNQPQHF
clone_size: few; v_call: TRBV10-3; d_call: TRBD1; j_call: TRBJ2-7; cdr3_nt: TGTGCCATCAGGGGGACAGGGTCCTACGAGCAGTACTTC; cdr3_aa: CAIRGTGSYEQYF
clone_size: -; v_call: TRBV9; d_call: TRBD2; j_call: TRBJ2-4; cdr3_nt: TGTGCCAGCAGCCTAGCGGGGGGGGACATTCAGTACTTC; cdr3_aa: CASSLAGGDIQYF
clone_size: few; v_call: TRBV5-6; d_call: TRBD1; j_call: TRBJ2-2; cdr3_nt: TGTGCCAGCAGCAGGACAGGGCAACAAGGTACCGGGGAGCTGTTTTTT; cdr3_aa: CASSRTGQQGTGELFF
clone_size: many; v_call: TRBV6-5; d_call: -; j_call: TRBJ2-7; cdr3_nt: TGTGCCAGCAGTTACAAGTATGGGGGAAGCTCCTACGAGCAGTACTTC; cdr3_aa: CASSYKYGGSSYEQYF
clone_size: -; v_call: TRBV12-3/TRBV12-4; d_call: -; j_call: TRBJ2-7; cdr3_nt: TGTGCCAGCAGTCCCGGGCGGGTGGGGGCGTACGAGCAGTACTTC; cdr3_aa: CASSPGRVGAYEQYF
clone_size: -; v_call: TRBV10-3; d_call: -; j_call: TRBJ2-3; cdr3_nt: TGTGCCATCAGTGGGGTTAGTGTCTTTGCCGCAGATACGCAGTATTTT; cdr3_aa: CAISGVSVFAADTQYF
clone_size: -; v_call: TRBV21-1; d_call: -; j_call: TRBJ2-7; cdr3_nt: TGTGGGTGCTACGAGCAGTACTTC; cdr3_aa: CGCYEQYF
clone_size: -; v_call: TRBV5-1; d_call: -; j_call: TRBJ2-2; cdr3_nt: TGCGCCAGCAGCATTGGGACTGACACCGGGGAGCTGTTTTTT; cdr3_aa: CASSIGTDTGELFF